These 12 T cell receptor beta chains were sequenced from one sample in a study of follicular helper T cells after annual influenza vaccination. Sample time point: 2015-2016 season, pre-vaccination. Data came from immunoSEQ multiplex PCR; TCRdb stores just in-frame clones and leaves some out. This sample has about 9,400 clones; about 84% occur once, and the top ten carry 1.5% to 1.9%. Material: CXCR5+ CD38- circulating T follicular helper cells from blood, obtained on the day of influenza vaccination. The subset is: circulating Tfh, non-naive CD4+CXCR5+PD-1+ (ICOS+CD38+ or ICOS-CD38-). All receptors derive from an adult who received the influenza vaccine.

This chain uses TRBV28 with TRBJ1-2, with D maybe TRBD1 (5 bases). The germline V and J ends were trimmed by 6 bases and 7 bases, with 15 bases remaining between them. The CDR3 length is 13 residues. Germline assignment: CDR1 MDHEN and CDR2 SYDVKM. CDR3 loop: CASRVGGVGGYTF. CDR3 nucleotides: TGTGCCAGCAGGGTCGGGGGAGTCGGTGGCTACACCTTC.

This chain joins TRBV18 and TRBJ1-1; D ambiguous. The CDR3 sequence is 11 residues long. Germline-derived CDR1 and CDR2 are KGHSH and LQKENI. V dropped 6 bases and J dropped 2 bases, with 4 bases sitting between them. As DNA, the CDR3 is TGTGCCAGCTCCCTCAACACTGAAGCTTTCTTT. Translated: CASSLNTEAFF.

The chain employs TRBV5-1 and TRBJ2-1; TRBD2 matches 13 bases. Germline V lookup: CDR1 SGHRS, CDR2 YFSETQ. Trimming cost V 4 bases and J 7 bases; bases outside gene matches: 8. This CDR3 spans 16 amino acids. The chain's CDR3 is CASSELAGGARNEQFF. CDR3 nucleotides: TGCGCCAGCAGCGAACTAGCGGGAGGGGCGCGGAATGAGCAGTTCTTC.

The rearrangement joins TRBV6-6 to TRBJ2-4; TRBD2 matches 9 bases. V lost 2 bases to trimming and J lost 9 bases; unmatched junction nucleotides: 11. The CDR3 length is 16 residues. Per the germline V gene, CDR1 is MNHNY and CDR2 is SVGAGI (reference sequence). CDR3 in DNA: TGTGCCAGCAGTTACGGTAGCGGGAGCCCCAGAGGCATTCAGTACTTC. This gives the protein CASSYGSGSPRGIQYF.

The chain has TRBV5-1 and TRBJ2-2, with 9 bases that match TRBD1. The ends lost 0 bases at V and 2 bases at J; junction bases unmatched: 2. The CDR3 is 16 amino acids. Germline CDR1 reads SGHRS; CDR2 reads YFSETQ. CDR3 protein: CASSLEGQGNTGELFF. In DNA, the CDR3 is TGCGCCAGCAGCTTGGAGGGACAGGGAAACACCGGGGAGCTGTTTTTT.

The J gene is TRBJ2-2, the V gene TRBV2; D is ambiguous. CDR1 is SNHLY and CDR2 is FYNNEI in the germline V gene. CDR3 length: 12 residues. V was shortened by 7 bases and J by 6 bases, with 9 bases between the two germline ends. CDR3 region: CASMDPAGELFF. For the CDR3, the DNA is TGTGCCAGCATGGACCCCGCCGGGGAGCTGTTTTTT.

The chain couples TRBV4-1 to TRBJ2-7; 11 nucleotides line up with TRBD2. From germline, CDR1 is MGHRA and CDR2 YSYEKL. The CDR3 contains 19 residues. Trimming removed 4 bases from V and 7 bases from J; junction bases left unmatched: 21. CDR3 loop: CASSPGTASGRTYRQEQYF. CDR3 nucleotide sequence: TGCGCCAGCAGCCCCGGTACGGCTAGCGGGAGGACCTACCGGCAGGAGCAGTACTTC.

The J gene is TRBJ2-3, the V gene TRBV6-1; D possibly uses TRBD1 or TRBD2 (6 bases each). Per the germline V gene, CDR1 is MNHNS and CDR2 is SASEGT. There are 14 residues in the CDR3. V lost 10 bases and J 6 bases, leaving 20 bases between the germline ends. The CDR3 here is CATSSEGGRDTQYF. The CDR3 DNA follows: TGTGCCACCTCCTCCGAGGGGGGAAGGGATACGCAGTATTTT.

This chain connects TRBV2 to TRBJ2-1, with a weak D call TRBD2 (6 bases). The CDR3 has 16 residues. Per the germline V gene, CDR1 is SNHLY and CDR2 is FYNNEI. With 2 bases removed from V and 2 bases from J, the gap between germline ends came to 13 bases. CDR3 sequence: CASSERWGGTYNEQFF. CDR3 nucleotide sequence: TGTGCCAGCAGTGAAAGGTGGGGCGGGACCTACAATGAGCAGTTCTTC.

V is TRBV28 and J is TRBJ2-1; 8 nucleotides line up with TRBD2. This CDR3 has 13 residues. The ends lost 2 bases at V and 9 bases at J; junction bases unmatched: 3. From germline, CDR1 is MDHEN and CDR2 SYDVKM. CDR3 residues: CASSLGLAPEQFF. The DNA for the CDR3 is TGTGCCAGCAGTTTAGGACTAGCCCCTGAGCAGTTCTTC. Combining the CDR3 with reference TRBV28 and TRBJ2-1 gives the whole variable domain DVKVTQSSRYLVKRTGEKVFLECVQDMDHENMFWYRQDPGLGLRLIYFSYDVKMKEKGDIPEGYSVSREKKERFSLILESASTNQTSMYLCASSLGLAPEQFFGPGTRLTVL.

This clone was counted once. The rearrangement joins TRBV6-1 to TRBJ1-1, with D perhaps matching TRBD1 (5 bases). Germline assignment: CDR1 MNHNS and CDR2 SASEGT. Trimming shortened V by 0 bases and J by 5 bases, and 10 bases separated the two germline ends. The CDR3 is 14 residues long. The DNA for the CDR3 is TGTGCCAGCAGTGAAGCGGGGCAGAAAACTGAAGCTTTCTTT. This sequence encodes CASSEAGQKTEAFF.

CDR3 in DNA: TGTGCCAGCAGTAATATGGGGGAGCAGTACTTC. Its protein is CASSNMGEQYF. The rearrangement uses TRBV6-1 and TRBJ2-7; the D is unclear. This CDR3 is built from 11 residues. Trimming removed 5 bases from V and 7 bases from J, with 9 bases in between. Germline CDR1 and CDR2: MNHNS and SASEGT.